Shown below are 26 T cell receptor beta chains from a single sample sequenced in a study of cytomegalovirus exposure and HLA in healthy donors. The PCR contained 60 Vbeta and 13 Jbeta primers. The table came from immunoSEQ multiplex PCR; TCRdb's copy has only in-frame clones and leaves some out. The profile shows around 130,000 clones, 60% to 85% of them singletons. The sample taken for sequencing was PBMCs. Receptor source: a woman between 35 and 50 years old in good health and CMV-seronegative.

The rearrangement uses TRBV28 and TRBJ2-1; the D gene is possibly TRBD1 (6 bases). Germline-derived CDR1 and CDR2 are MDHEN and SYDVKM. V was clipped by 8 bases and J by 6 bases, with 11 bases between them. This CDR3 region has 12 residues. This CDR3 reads CASSEQGNEQFF. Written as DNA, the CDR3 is TGTGCCAGCTCGGAACAGGGCAATGAGCAGTTCTTC.

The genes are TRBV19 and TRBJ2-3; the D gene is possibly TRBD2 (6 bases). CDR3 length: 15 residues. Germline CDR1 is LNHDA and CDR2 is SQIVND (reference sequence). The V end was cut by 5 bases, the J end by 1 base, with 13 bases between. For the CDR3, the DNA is TGTGCCAGTAGTTACAATGGGGAGGGCACAGATACGCAGTATTTT. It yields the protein CASSYNGEGTDTQYF.

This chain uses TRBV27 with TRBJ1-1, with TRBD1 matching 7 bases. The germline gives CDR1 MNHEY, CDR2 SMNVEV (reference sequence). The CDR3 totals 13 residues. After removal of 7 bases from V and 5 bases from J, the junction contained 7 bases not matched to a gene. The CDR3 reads CASKDRARTEAFF. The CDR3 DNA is TGTGCCAGCAAAGACAGGGCGAGGACTGAAGCTTTCTTT.

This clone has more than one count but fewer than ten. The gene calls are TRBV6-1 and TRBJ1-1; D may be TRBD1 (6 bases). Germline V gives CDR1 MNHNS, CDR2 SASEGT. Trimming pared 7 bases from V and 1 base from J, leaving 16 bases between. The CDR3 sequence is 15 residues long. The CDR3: CASKNQQGTNTEAFF. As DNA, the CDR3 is TGTGCCAGCAAAAACCAACAGGGTACGAACACTGAAGCTTTCTTT.

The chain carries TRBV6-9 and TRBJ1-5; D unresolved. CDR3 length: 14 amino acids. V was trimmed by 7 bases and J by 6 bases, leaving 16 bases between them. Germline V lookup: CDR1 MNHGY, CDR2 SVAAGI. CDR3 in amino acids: CASILQSRFQPQHF. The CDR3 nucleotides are TGTGCCAGCATTTTACAGAGTAGGTTTCAGCCCCAGCATTTT.

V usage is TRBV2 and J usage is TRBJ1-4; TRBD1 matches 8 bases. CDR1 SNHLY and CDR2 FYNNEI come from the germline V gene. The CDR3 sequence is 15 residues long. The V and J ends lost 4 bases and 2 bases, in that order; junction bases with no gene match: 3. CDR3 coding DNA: TGTGCCAGCAGTGGGACAGGGCGGACTAATGAAAAACTGTTTTTT. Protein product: CASSGTGRTNEKLFF.

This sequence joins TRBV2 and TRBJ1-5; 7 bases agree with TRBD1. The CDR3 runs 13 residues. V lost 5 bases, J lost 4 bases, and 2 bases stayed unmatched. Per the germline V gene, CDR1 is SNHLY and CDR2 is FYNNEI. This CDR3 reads CASSIQGNQPQHF. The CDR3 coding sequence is TGTGCCAGCAGTATACAGGGGAATCAGCCCCAGCATTTT.

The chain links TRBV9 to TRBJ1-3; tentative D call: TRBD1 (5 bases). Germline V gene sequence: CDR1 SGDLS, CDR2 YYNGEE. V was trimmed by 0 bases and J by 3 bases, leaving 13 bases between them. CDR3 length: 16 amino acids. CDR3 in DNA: TGTGCCAGCAGCGTAGGTTGGGGCCTGTTTGGAAACACCATATATTTT. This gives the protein CASSVGWGLFGNTIYF.

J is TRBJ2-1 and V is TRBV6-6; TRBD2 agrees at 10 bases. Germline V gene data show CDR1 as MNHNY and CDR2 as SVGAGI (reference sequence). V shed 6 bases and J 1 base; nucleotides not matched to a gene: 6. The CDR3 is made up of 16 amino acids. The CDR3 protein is CASSKGLASSYNEQFF. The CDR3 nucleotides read TGTGCCAGCAGCAAGGGACTAGCGAGTTCCTACAATGAGCAGTTCTTC.

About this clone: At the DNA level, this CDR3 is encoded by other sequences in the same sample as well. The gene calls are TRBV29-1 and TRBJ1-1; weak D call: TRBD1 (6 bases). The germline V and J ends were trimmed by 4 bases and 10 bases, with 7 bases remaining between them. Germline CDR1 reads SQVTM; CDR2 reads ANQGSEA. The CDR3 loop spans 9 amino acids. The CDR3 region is CSVGRGAFF. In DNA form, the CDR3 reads TGCAGCGTTGGCAGGGGAGCTTTCTTT.

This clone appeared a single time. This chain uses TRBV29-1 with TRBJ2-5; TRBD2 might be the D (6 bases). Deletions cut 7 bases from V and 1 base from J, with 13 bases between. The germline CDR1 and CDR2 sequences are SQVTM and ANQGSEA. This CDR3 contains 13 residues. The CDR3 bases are TGCAGCGCACGGCGGGGCCTCCAAGAGACCCAGTACTTC. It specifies CSARRGLQETQYF.

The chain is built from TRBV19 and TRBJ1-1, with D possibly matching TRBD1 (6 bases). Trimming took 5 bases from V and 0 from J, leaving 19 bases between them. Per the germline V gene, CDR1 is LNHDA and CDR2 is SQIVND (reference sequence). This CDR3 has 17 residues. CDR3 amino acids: CASSWSQGRGMNTEAFF. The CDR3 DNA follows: TGTGCCAGTAGTTGGTCTCAGGGCAGGGGTATGAACACTGAAGCTTTCTTT.

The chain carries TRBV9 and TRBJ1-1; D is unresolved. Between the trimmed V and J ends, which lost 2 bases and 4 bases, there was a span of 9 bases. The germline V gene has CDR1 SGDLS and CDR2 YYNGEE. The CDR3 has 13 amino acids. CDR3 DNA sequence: TGTGCCAGCAGCGTTCCGGGATCCACTGAAGCTTTCTTT. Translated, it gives CASSVPGSTEAFF. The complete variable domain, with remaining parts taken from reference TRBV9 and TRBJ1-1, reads DSGVTQTPKHLITATGQRVTLRCSPRSGDLSVYWYQQSLDQGLQFLIQYYNGEERAKGNILERFSAQQFPDLHSELNLSSLELGDSALYFCASSVPGSTEAFFGQGTRLTVV.

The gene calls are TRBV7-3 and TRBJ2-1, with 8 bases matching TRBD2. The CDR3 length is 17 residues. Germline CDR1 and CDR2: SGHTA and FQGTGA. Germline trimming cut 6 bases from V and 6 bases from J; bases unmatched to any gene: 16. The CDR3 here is CASSLGYGRSGSNEQFF. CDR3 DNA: TGTGCCAGCAGTTTAGGGTATGGAAGAAGCGGGAGCAATGAGCAGTTCTTC. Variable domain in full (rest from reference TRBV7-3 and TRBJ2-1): GAGVSQTPSNKVTEKGKYVELRCDPISGHTALYWYRQSLGQGPEFLIYFQGTGAADDSGLPNDRFFAVRPEGSVSTLKIQRTERGDSAVYLCASSLGYGRSGSNEQFFGPGTRLTVL.

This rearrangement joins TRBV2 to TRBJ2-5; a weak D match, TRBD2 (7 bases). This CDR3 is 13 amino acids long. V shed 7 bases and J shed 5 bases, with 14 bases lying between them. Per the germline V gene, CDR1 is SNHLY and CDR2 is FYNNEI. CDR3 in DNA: TGTGCCAGCATCGGGGGGCTTGGGGAGACCCAGTACTTC. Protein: CASIGGLGETQYF.

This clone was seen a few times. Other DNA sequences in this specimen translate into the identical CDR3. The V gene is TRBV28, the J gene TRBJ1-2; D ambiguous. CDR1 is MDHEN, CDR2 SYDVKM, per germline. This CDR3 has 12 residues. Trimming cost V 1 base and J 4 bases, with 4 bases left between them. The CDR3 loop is CASSLSGYGYTF. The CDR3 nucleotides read TGTGCCAGCAGTTTATCGGGCTATGGCTACACCTTC.

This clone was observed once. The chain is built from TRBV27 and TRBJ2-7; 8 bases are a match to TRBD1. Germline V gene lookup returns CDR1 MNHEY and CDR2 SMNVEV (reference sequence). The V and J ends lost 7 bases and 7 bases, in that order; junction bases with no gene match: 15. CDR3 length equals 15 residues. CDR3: CASKMYGRGPWEQYF. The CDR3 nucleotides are TGTGCCAGCAAAATGTACGGCAGGGGGCCTTGGGAGCAGTACTTC.

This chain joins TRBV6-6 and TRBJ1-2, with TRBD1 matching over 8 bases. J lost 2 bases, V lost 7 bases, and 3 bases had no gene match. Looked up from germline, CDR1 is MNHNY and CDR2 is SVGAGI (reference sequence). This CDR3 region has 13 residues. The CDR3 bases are TGTGCCAGCAACCACAGGGGGAACTATGGCTACACCTTC. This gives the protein CASNHRGNYGYTF.

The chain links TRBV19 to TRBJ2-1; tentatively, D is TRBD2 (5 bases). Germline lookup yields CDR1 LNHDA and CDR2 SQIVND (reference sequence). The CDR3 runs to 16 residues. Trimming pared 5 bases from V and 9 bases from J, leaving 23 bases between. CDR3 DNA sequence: TGTGCCAGTAGTGCTCAACACCAAACTCGGAGGCGTGAGCAGTTCTTC. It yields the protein CASSAQHQTRRREQFF.

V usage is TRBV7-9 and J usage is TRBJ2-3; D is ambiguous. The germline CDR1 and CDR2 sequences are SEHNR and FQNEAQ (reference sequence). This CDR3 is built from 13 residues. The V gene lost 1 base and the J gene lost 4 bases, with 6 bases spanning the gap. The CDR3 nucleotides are TGTGCCAGCAGCTTAGGAGGTGCAGATACGCAGTATTTT. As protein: CASSLGGADTQYF.

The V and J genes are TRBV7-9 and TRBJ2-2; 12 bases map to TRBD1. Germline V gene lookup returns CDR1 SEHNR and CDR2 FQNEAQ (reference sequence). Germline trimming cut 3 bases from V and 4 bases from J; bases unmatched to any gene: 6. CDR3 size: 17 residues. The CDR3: CASSLGTGGAGTGELFF. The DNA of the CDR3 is TGTGCCAGCAGCTTGGGGACAGGGGGCGCGGGCACCGGGGAGCTGTTTTTT.

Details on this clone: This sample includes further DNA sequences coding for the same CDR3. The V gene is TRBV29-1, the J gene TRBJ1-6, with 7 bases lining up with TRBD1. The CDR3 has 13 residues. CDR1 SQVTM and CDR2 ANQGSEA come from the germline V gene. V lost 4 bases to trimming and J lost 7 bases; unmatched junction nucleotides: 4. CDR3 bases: TGCAGCGTTGGCGACAGGGCCAATTCACCCCTCCACTTT. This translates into CSVGDRANSPLHF.

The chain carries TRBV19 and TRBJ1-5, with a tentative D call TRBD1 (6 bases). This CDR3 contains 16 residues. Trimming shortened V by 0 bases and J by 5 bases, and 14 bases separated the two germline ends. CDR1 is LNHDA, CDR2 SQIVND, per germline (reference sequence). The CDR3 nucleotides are TGTGCCAGTAGTATAGATGTGCAGGGGCTTGATCAGCCCCAGCATTTT. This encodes CASSIDVQGLDQPQHF.

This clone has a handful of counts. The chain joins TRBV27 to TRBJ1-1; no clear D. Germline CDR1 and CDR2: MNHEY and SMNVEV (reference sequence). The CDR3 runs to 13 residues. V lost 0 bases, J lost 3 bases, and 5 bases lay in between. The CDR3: CASSLSGYTEAFF. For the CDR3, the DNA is TGTGCCAGCAGTTTATCCGGGTACACTGAAGCTTTCTTT.

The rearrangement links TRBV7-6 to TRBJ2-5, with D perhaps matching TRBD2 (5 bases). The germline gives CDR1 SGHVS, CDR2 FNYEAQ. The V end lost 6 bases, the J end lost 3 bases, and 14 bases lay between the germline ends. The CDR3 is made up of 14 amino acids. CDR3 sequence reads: CASSLGSDKETQYF. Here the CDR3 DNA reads TGTGCCAGCAGTCTGGGGAGCGACAAAGAGACCCAGTACTTC.

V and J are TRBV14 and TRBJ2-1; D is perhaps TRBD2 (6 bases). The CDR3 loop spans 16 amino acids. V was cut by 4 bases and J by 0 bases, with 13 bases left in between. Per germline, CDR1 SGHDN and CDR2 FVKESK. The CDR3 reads CASSLIAESSYNEQFF. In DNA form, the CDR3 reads TGTGCCAGCAGCCTTATAGCGGAGAGCTCCTACAATGAGCAGTTCTTC.